This T cell receptor (beta chain) derives from a study of CD8 T cells in Susac syndrome. Germline-derived CDR1 and CDR2 are PRHDT and FYEKMQ (reference sequence). Trimming removed 2 bases at V and 2 bases at J, with 13 bases between. CDR3 length equals 16 residues. The authors sequenced TCR beta from blood CD8+ and CD4+ T cells. It was healthy donors who served as the controls, matched for age and sex. Random hexamers were used to reverse transcribe an amount of roughly 0.45 to 1 ug RNA. The TCR beta CDR3 was amplified by immunoSEQ multiplex PCR across 54 Vbeta, 13 Jbeta. One entry per CDR3 protein results from TCRdb running MiXCR on the immunoSEQ multiplex PCR reads. In the table there are 150,000 or so distinct CDR3 sequences, 93% of which are singletons.

The TCR originated in a human donor in good health. Sequenced input: CD4+ T cells from PBMCs. The V and J genes are TRBV13 and TRBJ1-3, with no clear D. CDR3 in amino acids: CASSLYQRLTGNTIYF. The CDR3 DNA reads TGTGCCAGCAGCTTATACCAGAGACTCACTGGAAACACCATATATTTT.